The 11 T cell receptor beta chains below all came from one sample that was sequenced in a study of blood T cell repertoires in COVID-19. Using immunoSEQ multiplex PCR, the repertoire was profiled, and TCRdb retains in-frame clones only, with some absent. The sample shows some 430,000 clones, 90% of them seen only once. What was sequenced was PBMCs or T cells enriched from blood (not recorded which). The source of these receptors is a man aged 18 to 30 who had recovered from COVID-19.

The genes are TRBV28 and TRBJ1-6; TRBD1 might be the D (5 bases). V was pared by 6 bases and J by 10 bases, with 16 bases between. The CDR3 length is 14 residues. Germline CDR1 reads MDHEN; CDR2 reads SYDVKM. CDR3 residues: CASRRQSVGSPLHF. CDR3 sequence (DNA): TGTGCCAGCAGACGACAGTCGGTAGGGTCACCCCTCCACTTT. The full variable domain, rest sourced from reference TRBV28 and TRBJ1-6, is DVKVTQSSRYLVKRTGEKVFLECVQDMDHENMFWYRQDPGLGLRLIYFSYDVKMKEKGDIPEGYSVSREKKERFSLILESASTNQTSMYLCASRRQSVGSPLHFGNGTRLTVT.

The gene calls are TRBV5-1 and TRBJ1-2; TRBD1 matches 10 bases. Germline CDR1 is SGHRS and CDR2 is YFSETQ. This CDR3 region has 14 residues. V was pared by 4 bases and J by 6 bases, with 6 bases of the junction left unmatched. CDR3 amino acids: CASSLRQGADGYTF. CDR3 nucleotides: TGCGCCAGCAGCCTAAGACAGGGGGCCGATGGCTACACCTTC. Complete variable domain (other parts from reference TRBV5-1 and TRBJ1-2): KAGVTQTPRYLIKTRGQQVTLSCSPISGHRSVSWYQQTPGQGLQFLFEYFSETQRNKGNFPGRFSGRQFSNSRSEMNVSTLELGDSALYLCASSLRQGADGYTFGSGTRLTVV.

This chain connects TRBV9 to TRBJ1-4; unclear D gene. V lost 0 bases and J 6 bases, leaving 12 bases between the germline ends. The germline gives CDR1 SGDLS, CDR2 YYNGEE. This CDR3 has 15 residues. The CDR3 region has the DNA TGTGCCAGCAGCGTAGGCACTTGGAGCGATGAAAAACTGTTTTTT. Translation: CASSVGTWSDEKLFF.

The chain has TRBV7-9 and TRBJ2-3; the D gene is possibly TRBD2 (5 bases). V was trimmed by 5 bases and J by 2 bases, leaving 14 bases between them. CDR3 length equals 15 residues. Germline loops: CDR1 SEHNR, CDR2 FQNEAQ (reference sequence). The CDR3 nucleotides read TGTGCCAGCAGCGGTACTAGTCGTCACACAGATACGCAGTATTTT. As protein: CASSGTSRHTDTQYF.

In its sample, this clone was seen once. V gene TRBV28 combines with J gene TRBJ2-7; D is possibly TRBD2 (5 bases). Germline CDR1 MDHEN, CDR2 SYDVKM. The V gene lost 5 bases and the J gene lost 2 bases, with 16 bases spanning the gap. This CDR3 is 15 amino acids long. As DNA, the CDR3 is TGTGCCAGCAGTCCTCTAGCCCACGGTGCCTACGAGCAGTACTTC. Translated: CASSPLAHGAYEQYF.

CDR3 coding DNA: TGCGCCAGCAGCAAAGGGGGGGGAGGCAATGAGCAGTTCTTC. It is translated as CASSKGGGGNEQFF. V is TRBV5-1 and J is TRBJ2-1; tentatively, D is TRBD2 (7 bases). The ends were cut back, 4 bases at V and 6 bases at J, with 14 bases in the middle. The CDR3 consists of 14 residues. From germline, CDR1 is SGHRS and CDR2 YFSETQ.

This chain connects TRBV27 to TRBJ2-7; D is uncertain. Trimming cost V 5 bases and J 1 base, with 18 bases left between them. This CDR3 spans 16 amino acids. Germline CDR1 reads MNHEY; CDR2 reads SMNVEV (reference sequence). CDR3 region: CASSPSPLGSSYEQYF. CDR3 nucleotide sequence: TGTGCCAGCAGTCCATCCCCCCTCGGGTCGTCCTACGAGCAGTACTTC.

The rearrangement uses TRBV18 and TRBJ1-1; D is uncertain. The germline V and J ends were trimmed by 3 bases and 2 bases, with 10 bases remaining between them. This CDR3 has 14 amino acids. Germline CDR1 KGHSH, CDR2 LQKENI. Here the CDR3 DNA reads TGTGCCAGCTCACCCCGGGAGACCAACACTGAAGCTTTCTTT. Amino acids: CASSPRETNTEAFF.

The rearrangement joins TRBV11-2 to TRBJ2-7; TRBD1 is a possible D gene (5 bases). CDR1 and CDR2 (germline): SGHAT, FQNNGV. V gave up 1 base and J gave up 7 bases, with 17 bases separating them. This CDR3 spans 15 amino acids. The CDR3, as DNA: TGTGCCAGCAGCTTAGGCCCTGCCCAGGCAGGGGAGCAGTACTTC. Its translation: CASSLGPAQAGEQYF.

The chain combines TRBV9 with TRBJ1-1; maybe TRBD1 (5 bases). V lost 3 bases and J lost 4, with 13 bases in between. Germline-derived CDR1 and CDR2 are SGDLS and YYNGEE. There are 14 residues in the CDR3. The CDR3 sequence: CASSASGSGTEAFF. CDR3 sequence (DNA): TGTGCCAGCAGCGCTTCAGGGTCAGGCACTGAAGCTTTCTTT.

This chain uses TRBV5-6 with TRBJ1-3; 8 bases match TRBD1. Looked up from germline, CDR1 is SGHDT and CDR2 is YYEEEE. J gave up 4 bases and V 0 bases, and 3 bases lay outside the gene matches. This CDR3 spans 15 amino acids. This CDR3 reads CASSLGQGFGNTIYF. The DNA of the CDR3 is TGTGCCAGCAGCTTGGGACAGGGGTTCGGAAACACCATATATTTT.